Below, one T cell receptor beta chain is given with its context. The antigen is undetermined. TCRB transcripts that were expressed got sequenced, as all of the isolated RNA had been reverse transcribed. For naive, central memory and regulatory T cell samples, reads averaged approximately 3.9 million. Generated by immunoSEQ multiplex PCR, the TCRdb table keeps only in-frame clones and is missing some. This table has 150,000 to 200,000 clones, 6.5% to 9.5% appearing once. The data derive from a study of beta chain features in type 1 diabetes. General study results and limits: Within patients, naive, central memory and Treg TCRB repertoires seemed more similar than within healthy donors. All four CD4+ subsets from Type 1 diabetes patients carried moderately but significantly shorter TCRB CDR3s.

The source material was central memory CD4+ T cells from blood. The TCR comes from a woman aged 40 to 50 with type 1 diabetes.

The chain's CDR3 is CASSATAYEQYF. CDR3 in DNA: TGTGCCAGCAGCGCAACGGCCTACGAGCAGTACTTC. The chain is built from TRBV7-2 and TRBJ2-7; D ambiguous. The V end was cut by 5 bases, the J end by 2 bases, with 7 bases between. Germline CDR1 SGHTA, CDR2 FQGNSA. This CDR3 is built from 12 residues. Together with reference TRBV7-2 and TRBJ2-7, the CDR3 gives the full variable domain: GAGVSQSPSNKVTEKGKDVELRCDPISGHTALYWYRQSLGQGLEFLIYFQGNSAPDKSGLPSDRFSAERTGGSVSTLTIQRTQQEDSAVYLCASSATAYEQYFGPGTRLTVT.